This passage covers 27 T cell receptor beta chains from one sample sequenced in a study of response to subunit inactivated influenza vaccine. TCRdb recomputed calls from the RT-PCR reads with MiXCR, one row per CDR3 protein. The sample holds approximately 500,000 distinct CDR3 sequences; around 13% are singletons and the top ten take around 10%. Material: PBMCs from blood, obtained 11 to 12 days after vaccination. These TCRs come from a man between 50 and 59 years old who received an inactivated influenza vaccine.

At least ten counts were recorded for this clonotype. This rearrangement joins TRBV5-6 to TRBJ2-7; TRBD1 matches 7 bases. The CDR3 extends over 17 amino acids. Per germline, CDR1 SGHDT and CDR2 YYEEEE. Trimming removed 2 bases from V and 3 bases from J; junction bases left unmatched: 14. The DNA for the CDR3 is TGTGCCAGCAGCTTCCCGCAGGGGGATAGCGTCCTCTACGAGCAGTACTTC. Translated, it gives CASSFPQGDSVLYEQYF. Complete variable domain (other parts from reference TRBV5-6 and TRBJ2-7): DAGVTQSPTHLIKTRGQQVTLRCSPKSGHDTVSWYQQALGQGPQFIFQYYEEEERQRGNFPDRFSGHQFPNYSSELNVNALLLGDSALYLCASSFPQGDSVLYEQYFGPGTRLTVT.

This clonotype was detected only a few times. The J gene is TRBJ2-3, the V gene TRBV20-1; possibly TRBD1 or TRBD2 for D (6 bases each). Trimming cost V 7 bases and J 5 bases, with 13 bases left between them. The CDR3 is 12 amino acids. CDR1 and CDR2 from the germline V gene are DFQATT and SNEGSKA (reference sequence). In DNA, the CDR3 is TGCAGTGGGTGGGGGGCCCAAGATACGCAGTATTTT. This encodes CSGWGAQDTQYF.

This clonotype was counted between two and nine times. The chain recombines TRBV4-3 with TRBJ2-3; D is unclear. The CDR3 is 15 residues long. Germline CDR1 LGHNA, CDR2 YSLEER. V gave up 0 bases and J gave up 0 bases, with 7 bases separating them. CDR3 in amino acids: CASSQDMLSTDTQYF. The CDR3 coding sequence is TGCGCCAGCAGCCAAGATATGCTCAGCACAGATACGCAGTATTTT.

The V gene is TRBV20-1, the J gene TRBJ2-3; tentative D call: TRBD1 (6 bases). Germline-derived CDR1 and CDR2 are DFQATT and SNEGSKA (reference sequence). Trimming removed 0 bases from V and 2 bases from J, with 15 bases in between. This CDR3 is 16 amino acids long. As DNA, the CDR3 is TGCAGTGCTAGAGATTCCCGGCAGGGGACCACAGATACGCAGTATTTT. Translated, it gives CSARDSRQGTTDTQYF.

V gene TRBV20-1 combines with J gene TRBJ2-7; D unclear. Trimming removed 7 bases at V and 0 bases at J, with 7 bases between. Germline lookup yields CDR1 DFQATT and CDR2 SNEGSKA (reference sequence). There are 11 residues in the CDR3. In DNA, the CDR3 is TGCAGTGTGACCGTCTCCTACGAGCAGTACTTC. It yields the protein CSVTVSYEQYF.

This clonotype was counted only a few times. J is TRBJ2-5 and V is TRBV11-1; 9 bases line up with TRBD1. From germline, CDR1 is SGHAT and CDR2 FQDESV (reference sequence). The ends lost 0 bases at V and 1 base at J; junction bases unmatched: 9. This CDR3 spans 18 amino acids. The CDR3 coding sequence is TGTGCCAGCAGCTTAGCGCGCGGACAGGGGATAAGCCAAGAGACCCAGTACTTC. Its translation: CASSLARGQGISQETQYF.

The V gene is TRBV28, the J gene TRBJ2-7; possibly TRBD2 for D (6 bases). The V end was cut by 5 bases, the J end by 1 base, with 12 bases between. This CDR3 spans 14 amino acids. The germline V gene encodes CDR1 MDHEN and CDR2 SYDVKM. DNA for the CDR3: TGTGCCAGCAGTGCCCGACGGGGGTCCTACGAGCAGTACTTC. Translated, it gives CASSARRGSYEQYF.

CDR3 nucleotide sequence: TGTGCCAGCAGTAAGTCCGGGGCAGATTACAATGAGCAGTTCTTC. It codes for CASSKSGADYNEQFF. The chain joins TRBV28 to TRBJ2-1, with D possibly being TRBD1 or TRBD2 (5 bases each). The CDR3 runs to 15 residues. Per germline, CDR1 MDHEN and CDR2 SYDVKM. V gave up 5 bases and J gave up 4 bases, with 15 bases separating them.

A few counts support this clonotype. The chain has TRBV20-1 and TRBJ2-1, with 11 bases fitting TRBD1. Germline trimming cut 3 bases from V and 7 bases from J; bases unmatched to any gene: 2. This CDR3 region has 13 residues. The germline gives CDR1 DFQATT, CDR2 SNEGSKA (reference sequence). CDR3 sequence (DNA): TGCAGTGCTAGCCGGGACAGGGGGAATGAGCAGTTCTTC. Translated: CSASRDRGNEQFF.

The rearrangement uses TRBV7-9 and TRBJ1-4; D is unresolved. The CDR3 is 16 amino acids. V gave up 1 base and J gave up 0 bases, with 9 bases separating them. Germline V CDR1 and CDR2: SEHNR, FQNEAQ (reference sequence). The CDR3 DNA reads as TGTGCCAGCAGCTTAGGAGTCAGAACAACTAATGAAAAACTGTTTTTT. This codes for CASSLGVRTTNEKLFF.

As DNA, the CDR3 is TGTGCCAGCAGTGAGGGACAGCGATCTAACTATGGCTACACCTTC. As protein: CASSEGQRSNYGYTF. This chain links TRBV3-1 with TRBJ1-2; 7 bases map to TRBD1. The CDR3 loop spans 15 amino acids. J was trimmed by 0 bases and V by 6 bases; bases with no gene match: 7. Germline V CDR1 and CDR2: LGHDT, YNNKEL (reference sequence). Full variable domain (outside the CDR3, taken from reference TRBV3-1 and TRBJ1-2): DTAVSQTPKYLVTQMGNDKSIKCEQNLGHDTMYWYKQDSKKFLKIMFSYNNKELIINETVPNRFSPKSPDKAHLNLHINSLELGDSAVYFCASSEGQRSNYGYTFGSGTRLTVV.

This clonotype was found many times. The J gene is TRBJ2-7, the V gene TRBV5-1; D not certain. The CDR3 runs 14 residues. V lost 0 bases to trimming and J lost 3 bases, with 10 bases between them. The V gene's germline CDR1 is SGHRS and CDR2 YFSETQ. CDR3 in DNA: TGCGCCAGCAGCTTGGGCAGGCTGATCTACGAGCAGTACTTC. Amino acids: CASSLGRLIYEQYF. The whole variable domain, remainder taken from reference TRBV5-1 and TRBJ2-7, is KAGVTQTPRYLIKTRGQQVTLSCSPISGHRSVSWYQQTPGQGLQFLFEYFSETQRNKGNFPGRFSGRQFSNSRSEMNVSTLELGDSALYLCASSLGRLIYEQYFGPGTRLTVT.

This clonotype was seen more than once but under ten times. J is TRBJ1-2 and V is TRBV6-1; 8 bases fit TRBD1. This CDR3 contains 18 residues. CDR1 is MNHNS, CDR2 SASEGT, per germline. The V gene end was trimmed by 7 bases and the J gene end by 4 bases; junction bases not matched to a gene: 20. The CDR3 bases are TGTGCCAGCACCGGCGGACAGGGCTCATCCTTCGAATTCTATGGCTACACCTTC. Residues: CASTGGQGSSFEFYGYTF.

This chain joins TRBV5-1 and TRBJ2-3, with D perhaps matching TRBD1 (5 bases). CDR1 and CDR2 (germline): SGHRS, YFSETQ. The CDR3 covers 14 residues. V lost 3 bases to trimming and J lost 1 base, with 9 bases between them. The chain's CDR3 is CASSSQAGTDTQYF. CDR3 coding DNA: TGCGCCAGCAGCTCACAGGCCGGCACAGATACGCAGTATTTT. Drawing the rest from reference TRBV5-1 and TRBJ2-3, the complete variable domain is KAGVTQTPRYLIKTRGQQVTLSCSPISGHRSVSWYQQTPGQGLQFLFEYFSETQRNKGNFPGRFSGRQFSNSRSEMNVSTLELGDSALYLCASSSQAGTDTQYFGPGTRLTVL.

This clonotype was recorded a few times. This chain links TRBV28 with TRBJ1-5; 10 positions agree with TRBD1. V lost 4 bases and J lost 6; bases outside the gene matches: 6. CDR1 and CDR2 from the germline V gene are MDHEN and SYDVKM. This CDR3 comprises 15 residues. CDR3 DNA: TGTGCCAGCAGTTCGGACAGGGGGAACGGTCAGCCCCAGCATTTT. As protein: CASSSDRGNGQPQHF.

The chain is built from TRBV4-2 and TRBJ2-5, with D possibly being TRBD1 or TRBD2 (5 bases each). Germline V CDR1 and CDR2: LGHNA, YNFKEQ. Trimming shortened V by 0 bases and J by 5 bases, and 16 bases separated the two germline ends. This CDR3 contains 16 residues. The CDR3 loop reads CASSQERTGRGETQYF. In nucleotides, the CDR3 is TGTGCCAGCAGCCAAGAAAGGACGGGGCGTGGGGAGACCCAGTACTTC.

This chain uses TRBV29-1 with TRBJ2-5; 11 bases match TRBD2. CDR1 is SQVTM, CDR2 ANQGSEA, per germline. The length of the CDR3 is 13 residues. The J segment lost 2 bases and the V segment lost 5 bases, leaving 1 base of the junction unmatched. In nucleotides, the CDR3 is TGCAGCGTTAGGACTAGCGGGCAAGAGACCCAGTACTTC. Amino acids: CSVRTSGQETQYF.

This clonotype showed up many times. This rearrangement joins TRBV12-3 or TRBV12-4 to TRBJ1-2, with 7 positions matching TRBD1. V lost 6 bases and J lost 4; bases outside the gene matches: 5. The CDR3 sequence is 13 residues long. The CDR3 sequence: CASSRGTAYGYTF. CDR3 bases: TGTGCCAGCAGCCGGGGGACAGCCTATGGCTACACCTTC.

This clonotype occurred a few times. The chain uses TRBV11-1 and TRBJ2-1; D is possibly TRBD1 (6 bases). CDR1 is SGHAT, CDR2 FQDESV, per germline (reference sequence). The V gene lost 5 bases and the J gene lost 8 bases, with 16 bases spanning the gap. This CDR3 contains 14 residues. CDR3: CASSRNRVGHEQFF. In DNA form, the CDR3 reads TGTGCCAGCAGCCGTAACAGGGTGGGGCATGAGCAGTTCTTC.

This chain joins TRBV11-2 and TRBJ2-1; TRBD2 matches 15 bases. The length of the CDR3 is 15 residues. Germline V lookup: CDR1 SGHAT, CDR2 FQNNGV. J lost 9 bases, V lost 4 bases, and 4 bases had no gene match. The CDR3 bases are TGTGCCAGCAGCTGGACTAGCGGGGGGGCCGGTGAGCAGTTCTTC. Its protein product is CASSWTSGGAGEQFF. The full variable domain, rest sourced from reference TRBV11-2 and TRBJ2-1, is EAGVAQSPRYKIIEKRQSVAFWCNPISGHATLYWYQQILGQGPKLLIQFQNNGVVDDSQLPKDRFSAERLKGVDSTLKIQPAKLEDSAVYLCASSWTSGGAGEQFFGPGTRLTVL.

The genes are TRBV7-9 and TRBJ2-1, with D perhaps TRBD1 (5 bases). The CDR3 covers 13 residues. CDR1 is SEHNR, CDR2 FQNEAQ, per germline (reference sequence). V lost 3 bases, J lost 9 bases, and 12 bases lay in between. DNA for the CDR3: TGTGCCAGCAGCTTCAGACAGCCCAGTGAGCAGTTCTTC. This translates into CASSFRQPSEQFF.

The gene calls are TRBV4-1 and TRBJ2-1; the D is unclear. Trimming cost V 1 base and J 1 base, with 11 bases left between them. The CDR3 runs 16 residues. Germline CDR1 reads MGHRA; CDR2 reads YSYEKL. DNA for the CDR3: TGCGCCAGCAGCCAAGGTCGGGCAAGATCCTACAATGAGCAGTTCTTC. This translates into CASSQGRARSYNEQFF.

The rearrangement links TRBV7-9 to TRBJ2-7, with a weak D call TRBD2 (5 bases). CDR1 SEHNR and CDR2 FQNEAQ come from the germline V gene (reference sequence). The V gene lost 5 bases and the J gene lost 2 bases, with 10 bases spanning the gap. CDR3 length: 13 amino acids. This chain's CDR3 is CASSADWPYEQYF. The CDR3 DNA reads TGTGCCAGCAGCGCGGACTGGCCCTACGAGCAGTACTTC.

The J gene is TRBJ2-5, the V gene TRBV18; D uncertain. The CDR3 is 11 residues long. Germline loops: CDR1 KGHSH, CDR2 LQKENI. Trimming left V 5 bases short and J 3 bases short, with 4 bases between. CDR3: CASSKKETQYF. Written as DNA, the CDR3 is TGTGCCAGCTCAAAGAAAGAGACCCAGTACTTC.

The gene calls are TRBV6-1 and TRBJ2-7, with 9 positions matching TRBD1. Germline V gives CDR1 MNHNS, CDR2 SASEGT. This CDR3 is 15 amino acids long. V trimming: 3 bases; J trimming: 3 bases; junction bases outside the gene matches: 6. The CDR3: CASSETGTGYYEQYF. The DNA for the CDR3 is TGTGCCAGCAGTGAGACCGGGACAGGGTACTACGAGCAGTACTTC.

The chain combines TRBV2 with TRBJ2-3; no reliable D call. The V end lost 5 bases, the J end lost 4 bases, and 7 bases lay between the germline ends. The length of the CDR3 is 12 residues. Germline values: CDR1 SNHLY, CDR2 FYNNEI. The CDR3 DNA is TGTGCCAGCAGTTACTGGGCAGATACGCAGTATTTT. Translating it yields CASSYWADTQYF.

This sequence joins TRBV30 and TRBJ1-6; 8 bases align to TRBD1. Germline CDR1 is GTSNPN and CDR2 is SVGIG (reference sequence). V lost 0 bases and J lost 7; bases outside the gene matches: 11. This CDR3 is built from 17 residues. This CDR3 reads CAWSVLHRDRPNSPLHF. The CDR3 coding sequence is TGTGCCTGGAGTGTACTTCATCGGGACAGGCCCAATTCACCCCTCCACTTT.